Detailed here is one TCR beta chain. This record comes from a study of blood T cell repertoires in COVID-19. Sequencing was performed with immunoSEQ multiplex PCR; in TCRdb, only in-frame clones are kept and a portion is missing. The table shows 180,000 or so clones, with 70% to 80% occurring only once. After removal of 4 bases from V and 8 bases from J, the junction contained 5 bases not matched to a gene. Germline CDR1 is MNHNY and CDR2 is SVGAGI (reference sequence). CDR3 size: 14 residues. V and J are TRBV6-6 and TRBJ1-4; 9 positions agree with TRBD1. The sample comprised peripheral blood. The clonotype was recovered from a woman aged 45-65 years with active or convalescent COVID-19. CDR3 loop: CASSLGQGREKLFF. The DNA of the CDR3 is TGTGCCAGCAGTTTGGGACAGGGCCGCGAAAAACTGTTTTTT.